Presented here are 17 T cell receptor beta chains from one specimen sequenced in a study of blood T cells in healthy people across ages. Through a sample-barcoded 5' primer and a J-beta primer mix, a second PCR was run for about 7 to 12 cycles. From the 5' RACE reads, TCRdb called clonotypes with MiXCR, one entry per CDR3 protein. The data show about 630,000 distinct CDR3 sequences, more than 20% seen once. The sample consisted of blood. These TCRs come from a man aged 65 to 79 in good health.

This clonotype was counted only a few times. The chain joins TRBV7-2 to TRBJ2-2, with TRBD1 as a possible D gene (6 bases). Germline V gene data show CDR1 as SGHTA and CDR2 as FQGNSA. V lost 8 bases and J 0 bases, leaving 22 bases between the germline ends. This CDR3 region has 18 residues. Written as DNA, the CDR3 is TGTGCCAGCCGCATTCCCCCTGACAGGACTGCGAACACCGGGGAGCTGTTTTTT. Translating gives CASRIPPDRTANTGELFF.

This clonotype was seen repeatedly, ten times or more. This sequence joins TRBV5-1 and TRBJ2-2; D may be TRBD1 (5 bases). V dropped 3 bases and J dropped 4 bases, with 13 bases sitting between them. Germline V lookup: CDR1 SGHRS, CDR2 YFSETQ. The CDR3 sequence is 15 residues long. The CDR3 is CASSSTDSRTGELFF. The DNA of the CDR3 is TGCGCCAGCAGCTCTACTGACAGTCGCACCGGGGAGCTGTTTTTT.

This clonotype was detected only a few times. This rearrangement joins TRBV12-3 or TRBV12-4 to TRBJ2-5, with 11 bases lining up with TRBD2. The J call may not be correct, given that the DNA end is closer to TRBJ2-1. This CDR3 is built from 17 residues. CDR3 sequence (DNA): TGTGCCAGCAGCCAGAGACTAGCGGGACTCTCCCGGTCTGAGCAGTTCTTC. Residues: CASSQRLAGLSRSEQFF.

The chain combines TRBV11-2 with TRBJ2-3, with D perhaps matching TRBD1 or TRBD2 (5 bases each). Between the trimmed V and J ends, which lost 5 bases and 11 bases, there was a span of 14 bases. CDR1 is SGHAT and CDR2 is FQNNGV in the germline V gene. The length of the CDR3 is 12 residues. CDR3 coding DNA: TGTGCCAGCAGCCCCTCCAGGGAGTGGCAGTATTTT. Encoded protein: CASSPSREWQYF.

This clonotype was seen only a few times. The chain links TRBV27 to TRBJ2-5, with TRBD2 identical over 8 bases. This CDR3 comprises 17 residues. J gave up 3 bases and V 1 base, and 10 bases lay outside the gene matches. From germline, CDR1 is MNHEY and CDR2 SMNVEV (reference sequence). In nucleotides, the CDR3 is TGTGCCAGCAGTTTATTAGGAGGGGGTAGCGGGGAAGAGACCCAGTACTTC. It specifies CASSLLGGGSGEETQYF.

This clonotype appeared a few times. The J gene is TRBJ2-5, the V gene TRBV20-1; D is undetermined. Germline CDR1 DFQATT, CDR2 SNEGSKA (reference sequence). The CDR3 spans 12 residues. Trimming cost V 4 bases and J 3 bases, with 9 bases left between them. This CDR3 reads CSATGPEETQYF. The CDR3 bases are TGCAGTGCTACCGGGCCAGAAGAGACCCAGTACTTC.

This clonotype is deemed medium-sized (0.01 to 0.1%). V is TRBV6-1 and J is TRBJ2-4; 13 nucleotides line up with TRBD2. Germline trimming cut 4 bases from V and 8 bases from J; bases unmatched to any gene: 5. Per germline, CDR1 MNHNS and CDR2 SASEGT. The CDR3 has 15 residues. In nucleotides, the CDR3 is TGTGCCAGCAGTGTAACTAGCGGGGGGGGGGACATTCAGTACTTC. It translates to CASSVTSGGGDIQYF.

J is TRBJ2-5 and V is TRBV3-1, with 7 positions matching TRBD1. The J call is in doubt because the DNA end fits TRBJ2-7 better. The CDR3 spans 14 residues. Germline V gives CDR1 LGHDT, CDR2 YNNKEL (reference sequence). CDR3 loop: CASSPLNDRAEQYF. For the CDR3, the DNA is TGTGCCAGCAGCCCACTAAACGACAGGGCCGAGCAGTACTTC.

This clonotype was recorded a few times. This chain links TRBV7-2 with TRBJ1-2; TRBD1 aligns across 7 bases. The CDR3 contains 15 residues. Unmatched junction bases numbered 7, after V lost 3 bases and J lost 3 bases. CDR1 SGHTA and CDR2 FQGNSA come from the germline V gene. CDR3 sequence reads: CASSFDRVSDYGYTF. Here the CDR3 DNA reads TGTGCCAGCAGCTTTGACAGGGTATCGGACTATGGCTACACCTTC. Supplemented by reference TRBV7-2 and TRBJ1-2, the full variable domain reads GAGVSQSPSNKVTEKGKDVELRCDPISGHTALYWYRQSLGQGLEFLIYFQGNSAPDKSGLPSDRFSAERTGGSVSTLTIQRTQQEDSAVYLCASSFDRVSDYGYTFGSGTRLTVV.

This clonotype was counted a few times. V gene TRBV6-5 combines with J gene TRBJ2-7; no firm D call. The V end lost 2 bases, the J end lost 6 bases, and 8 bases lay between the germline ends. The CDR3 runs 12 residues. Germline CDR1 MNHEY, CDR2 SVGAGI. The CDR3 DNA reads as TGTGCCAGCAGTTACAACGGTCTCGAGCAGTACTTC. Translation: CASSYNGLEQYF.

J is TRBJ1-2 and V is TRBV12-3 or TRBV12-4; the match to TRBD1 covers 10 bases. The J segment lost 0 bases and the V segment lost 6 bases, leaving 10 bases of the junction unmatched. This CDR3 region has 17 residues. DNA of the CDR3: TGTGCCAGCAGCCCTGACCTCGGACAGGGGGCTAACTATGGCTACACCTTC. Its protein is CASSPDLGQGANYGYTF.

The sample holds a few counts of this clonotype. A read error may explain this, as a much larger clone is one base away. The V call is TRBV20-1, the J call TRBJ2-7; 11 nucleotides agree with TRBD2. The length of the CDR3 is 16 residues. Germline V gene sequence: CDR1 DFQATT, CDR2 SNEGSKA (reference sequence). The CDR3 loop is CSTRNVVAGGTYEQYF. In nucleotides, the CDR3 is TGCAGTACTAGAAACGTCGTAGCGGGAGGGACCTACGAGCAGTACTTC.

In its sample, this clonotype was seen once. In nucleotides, the CDR3 is TGCAGTGCGTATCCGGAGTCACAAATCACAGATACGCAGTATTTT. Translating it yields CSAYPESQITDTQYF. The V call is TRBV20-1, the J call TRBJ2-3; D gene unclear. Per the germline V gene, CDR1 is DFQATT and CDR2 is SNEGSKA (reference sequence). The CDR3 consists of 15 residues. V lost 6 bases to trimming and J lost 2 bases, with 18 bases between them.

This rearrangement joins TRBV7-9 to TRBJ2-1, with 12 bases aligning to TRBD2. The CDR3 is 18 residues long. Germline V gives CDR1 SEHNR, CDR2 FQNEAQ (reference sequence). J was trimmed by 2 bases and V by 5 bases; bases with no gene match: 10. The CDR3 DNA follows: TGTGCCAGCAGCCCATGGACTAGCGGGATTACAGCCTACAATGAGCAGTTCTTC. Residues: CASSPWTSGITAYNEQFF.

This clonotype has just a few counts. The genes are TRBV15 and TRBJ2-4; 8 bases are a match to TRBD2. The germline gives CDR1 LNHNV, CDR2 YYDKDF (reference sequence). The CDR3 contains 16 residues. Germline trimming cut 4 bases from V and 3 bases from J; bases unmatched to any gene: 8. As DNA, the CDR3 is TGTGCCACCAGCACAACTAGCGGCTTTCACAAAAACATTCAGTACTTC. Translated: CATSTTSGFHKNIQYF. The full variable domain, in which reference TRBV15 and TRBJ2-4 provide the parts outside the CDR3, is DAMVIQNPRYQVTQFGKPVTLSCSQTLNHNVMYWYQQKSSQAPKLLFHYYDKDFNNEADTPDNFQSRRPNTSFCFLDIRSPGLGDTAMYLCATSTTSGFHKNIQYFGAGTRLSVL.

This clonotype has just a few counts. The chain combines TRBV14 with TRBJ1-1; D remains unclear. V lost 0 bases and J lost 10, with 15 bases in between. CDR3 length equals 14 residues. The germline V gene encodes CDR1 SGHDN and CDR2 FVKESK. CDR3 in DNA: TGTGCCAGCAGCCAAGAACGGGCCCCCCCTCGAGCTTTCTTT. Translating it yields CASSQERAPPRAFF.

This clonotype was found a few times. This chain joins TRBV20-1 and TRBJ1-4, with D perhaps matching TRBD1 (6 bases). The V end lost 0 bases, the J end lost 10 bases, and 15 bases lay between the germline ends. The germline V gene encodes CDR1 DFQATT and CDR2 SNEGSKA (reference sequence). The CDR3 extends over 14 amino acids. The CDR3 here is CSARETGVSGKLFF. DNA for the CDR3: TGCAGTGCTAGAGAGACAGGTGTCTCTGGAAAACTGTTTTTT.